What follows are 2 T cell receptor beta chains derived from one specimen sequenced in a study of CD8 T cells in ankylosing spondylitis. Antigens for these TCRs are unknown. TCRdb reprocessed the 5' RACE reads with MiXCR, giving one entry per CDR3 protein. The profile shows a few hundred thousand distinct CDR3 sequences, roughly 8% of them singletons. Findings of the study overall: What seemed typical of ankylosing spondylitis blood was a TCR beta motif built from 7 or 8 highly homologous variants.

Sample: blood, either unsorted or a sorted T cell fraction (not recorded which). The receptors originated from a male donor with ankylosing spondylitis.

The CDR3 protein is CASSQPGTSDDTDTQYF. The CDR3 region has the DNA TGCGCCAGCAGCCAACCAGGGACTAGCGACGACACAGATACGCAGTATTTT. The chain carries TRBV4-1 and TRBJ2-3; TRBD2 agrees at 10 bases. CDR3 length equals 17 residues. Unmatched junction bases numbered 7, after V lost 2 bases and J lost 2 bases. CDR1 and CDR2 (germline): MGHRA, YSYEKL.

This clonotype was picked up many times. V gene TRBV7-2 combines with J gene TRBJ2-7, with TRBD2 matching 10 bases. Germline values: CDR1 SGHTA, CDR2 FQGNSA. This CDR3 has 16 residues. The V and J ends lost 5 bases and 3 bases, in that order; junction bases with no gene match: 10. CDR3 residues: CASSTRPGLASYEQYF. CDR3 in DNA: TGTGCCAGCAGCACTAGACCGGGACTAGCGAGCTACGAGCAGTACTTC.